Listed below are T cell receptor beta chains from one sample, sequenced in a study of PD-L1 blockade in urothelial cancer. TCRdb keeps only in-frame clones here, not all; method: immunoSEQ multiplex PCR. The profile shows about 69,000 clones, about 88% of them singletons. The sample was PBMCs, taken around atezolizumab (anti-PD-L1) treatment. The receptors come from a man aged 55 to 70 with urothelial cancer. Each CDR3 is given with its conserved first and last residue. D genes are given only for firm matches. Clone size appears in some rows only: once, few, many, or a class for an expanded clone.

.	TRBJ2-7	TRBD2	TRBV5-1	TGCGCCAGCAGTTGGGCCGCCGGACTAGCGGGAGTATCGGCCTACGAGCAGTACTTC	CASSWAAGLAGVSAYEQYF
.	TRBJ2-1	TRBD2	TRBV5-6	TGTGCCAGCAGCAGGTTGAGACTAGCGGACCGGGGGGGGTGGAATGAGCAGTTCTTC	CASSRLRLADRGGWNEQFF
.	TRBJ1-4	.	TRBV6-4	TGTGCCAGCAGTGACTCGGAGTATTCTGAAAAACTGTTTTTT	CASSDSEYSEKLFF
.	TRBJ2-3	.	TRBV19	TGTGCCAGTAGTAAGCCAGGGGGGATTAGCACAGATACGCAGTATTTT	CASSKPGGISTDTQYF
.	TRBJ1-2	.	TRBV6-5	TGTGCCAGCAACCAGGACAAAATGGGAGGCTACACCTTC	CASNQDKMGGYTF
.	TRBJ2-3	TRBD2	TRBV14	TGTGCCAGCAGCCAAGTATCGGGGGGGGGCACAGATACGCAGTATTTT	CASSQVSGGGTDTQYF
few	TRBJ2-7	TRBD2	TRBV28	TGTGCCAGCAGGGCGGGAGGGCCTGGCGAGCAGTACTTC	CASRAGGPGEQYF
once	TRBJ1-4	.	TRBV7-8	TGTGCCAGCAGCTTAGAAGCGGGGGCCCCCGGGGAAAAACTGTTTTTT	CASSLEAGAPGEKLFF
.	TRBJ1-1	.	TRBV7-8	TGTGCCAGCAGCTTAGGTACAGGGAACACTGAAGCTTTCTTT	CASSLGTGNTEAFF
.	TRBJ2-4	.	TRBV4-3	TGCGCCAGCAGCCAAGATACTGGGCTAGCCAAAAACATTCAGTACTTC	CASSQDTGLAKNIQYF
.	TRBJ1-2	.	TRBV7-8	TGTGCCAGCAGCTTAGGCCTCAGTAACTATGGCTACACCTTC	CASSLGLSNYGYTF